This T cell receptor (beta chain) was found in a study of blood T cell repertoires in COVID-19. Looking at the study overall: There were acute and convalescent COVID-19 samples, and they came from the United States, Italy and Spain.

Original data processing: It was from reference gene primer amplification that nucleated cell counts were estimated. TCRdb keeps only in-frame clones here, not all; method: immunoSEQ multiplex PCR. V and J calls and clone size are copied from that table; D and trimming were computed from the DNA. This table holds a few hundred thousand clones, around 90% found once. Seattle enrolled patients during active infection and tracked them longitudinally. Losses at the gene ends were 3 bases for V and 3 bases for J; bases not matched to a gene: 8. The CDR3 is 15 residues long. Germline V CDR1 and CDR2: MNHNS, SASEGT.

Sample: peripheral blood. This receptor was identified in a woman between 25 and 40 years old with COVID-19, enrolled during active disease. V is TRBV6-1 and J is TRBJ2-7; 7 bases match TRBD2. CDR3 bases: TGTGCCAGCAGTGATTGGGCTAGCGGAAACTACGAGCAGTACTTC. This encodes CASSDWASGNYEQYF.